These 22 T cell receptor beta chains were all obtained from the same sample, sequenced in a study of shared clonotypes between healthy human individuals. TCRdb's table, derived via immunoSEQ multiplex PCR, lists solely in-frame clones and lacks some. The sample yields fewer than 650,000 clones, less than 80% seen once. The source material was PBMCs. These receptors all come from a woman between 40 and 50 years old in good health. Some clones in this sample may be carry-over from other donors' samples.

The chain links TRBV5-4 to TRBJ2-1, with 10 bases identical to TRBD2. Germline lookup yields CDR1 SGHNT and CDR2 YYREEE (reference sequence). The V segment lost 0 bases and the J segment 0 bases; nucleotides outside the gene matches: 3. The CDR3 sequence is 17 residues long. CDR3 in amino acids: CASSLVPSGSSYNEQFF. CDR3 in DNA: TGTGCCAGCAGCTTGGTGCCTAGCGGGAGCTCCTACAATGAGCAGTTCTTC. The whole variable domain, filled in from reference TRBV5-4 and TRBJ2-1, reads ETGVTQSPTHLIKTRGQQVTLRCSSQSGHNTVSWYQQALGQGPQFIFQYYREEENGRGNFPPRFSGLQFPNYSSELNVNALELDDSALYLCASSLVPSGSSYNEQFFGPGTRLTVL.

The chain employs TRBV28 and TRBJ1-4; no definite D call. Germline V gene sequence: CDR1 MDHEN, CDR2 SYDVKM. The CDR3 is made up of 13 amino acids. V was trimmed by 5 bases and J by 5 bases, leaving 9 bases between them. CDR3 sequence reads: CASSGSPNEKLFF. In nucleotides, the CDR3 is TGTGCCAGCAGTGGGAGCCCAAATGAAAAACTGTTTTTT.

V is TRBV5-6 and J is TRBJ2-7, with 10 bases matching TRBD1. The trim removed 4 bases at V and 3 bases at J, leaving 4 bases unmatched. This CDR3 has 14 residues. CDR1 is SGHDT, CDR2 YYEEEE, per germline. Here the CDR3 DNA reads TGTGCCAGCAGCGCGACAGGGGGCGTCTACGAGCAGTACTTC. This encodes CASSATGGVYEQYF.

The genes are TRBV5-4 and TRBJ2-3; a weak D match, TRBD2 (5 bases). From germline, CDR1 is SGHNT and CDR2 YYREEE (reference sequence). The germline V and J ends were trimmed by 1 base and 4 bases, with 10 bases remaining between them. The CDR3 has 14 amino acids. The DNA of the CDR3 is TGTGCCAGCAGCTTGTTTGGGAGTGCAGATACGCAGTATTTT. Translation gives CASSLFGSADTQYF.

This chain connects TRBV7-9 to TRBJ2-7; 8 bases fit TRBD2. V lost 5 bases to trimming and J lost 5 bases; unmatched junction nucleotides: 8. The CDR3 length is 14 residues. Germline lookup yields CDR1 SEHNR and CDR2 FQNEAQ (reference sequence). CDR3 nucleotide sequence: TGTGCCAGCAGCGATAATACGGGAGGGGACGAGCAGTACTTC. Its protein product is CASSDNTGGDEQYF.

V and J are TRBV5-1 and TRBJ1-1; 7 bases fit TRBD1. After removal of 4 bases from V and 5 bases from J, the junction contained 11 bases not matched to a gene. Germline assignment: CDR1 SGHRS and CDR2 YFSETQ. The CDR3 contains 15 residues. The CDR3 loop is CASSLETGIGTEAFF. The CDR3 nucleotides read TGCGCCAGCAGCCTAGAGACAGGGATAGGAACTGAAGCTTTCTTT.

The rearrangement uses TRBV7-9 and TRBJ2-3; the match to TRBD1 covers 9 bases. Germline CDR1 and CDR2: SEHNR and FQNEAQ (reference sequence). Trimming cost V 5 bases and J 6 bases; bases outside gene matches: 6. The CDR3 has 14 amino acids. The CDR3 nucleotides are TGTGCCAGCAGCCCCTTGACAGGGGGGGATACGCAGTATTTT. Protein sequence: CASSPLTGGDTQYF.

V and J are TRBV7-3 and TRBJ2-3, with TRBD1 matching 8 bases. V trimming: 4 bases; J trimming: 2 bases; junction bases outside the gene matches: 11. This CDR3 comprises 17 residues. In germline, CDR1 is SGHTA, CDR2 FQGTGA. For the CDR3, the DNA is TGTGCCAGCAGCTCCGGGACAGGCTTTCTACCCACAGATACGCAGTATTTT. Encoded protein: CASSSGTGFLPTDTQYF.

The CDR3 is CASTPIGTSENTGELFF. The DNA of the CDR3 is TGTGCCAGTACCCCGATCGGGACTAGCGAGAACACCGGGGAGCTGTTTTTT. The gene calls are TRBV19 and TRBJ2-2; 10 bases line up with TRBD2. CDR3 length equals 17 residues. Germline loops: CDR1 LNHDA, CDR2 SQIVND (reference sequence). V shed 7 bases and J 1 base; nucleotides not matched to a gene: 9.

In its sample, this clone was seen many times. The chain employs TRBV13 and TRBJ2-7; tentatively, D is TRBD1 (5 bases). CDR1 PRHDT and CDR2 FYEKMQ come from the germline V gene (reference sequence). Trimming took 2 bases from V and 2 from J, leaving 10 bases between them. The CDR3 has 14 residues. CDR3 nucleotide sequence: TGTGCCAGCAGCTTACAATCCAGGGCCTACGAGCAGTACTTC. Its protein product is CASSLQSRAYEQYF.

The chain has TRBV23-1 and TRBJ2-5, with 7 nucleotides matching TRBD2. TRBV23-1 is treated as an ORF (open reading frame) with a function not yet certain. The trim removed 3 bases at V and 5 bases at J, leaving 15 bases unmatched. CDR3 length equals 17 residues. Written as DNA, the CDR3 is TGCGCCAGCAGTCACGGCAGCTGGGGGGGACGCGGGGAGACCCAGTACTTC. This sequence encodes CASSHGSWGGRGETQYF.

The rearrangement joins TRBV11-2 to TRBJ1-4, with no clear D. Germline V gene lookup returns CDR1 SGHAT and CDR2 FQNNGV. This CDR3 has 15 amino acids. V was cut by 1 base and J by 5 bases, with 11 bases left in between. This CDR3 reads CASSLGGERNEKLFF. The CDR3 DNA reads as TGTGCCAGCAGCTTAGGCGGGGAAAGAAATGAAAAACTGTTTTTT.

This clone was seen a handful of times. The J gene is TRBJ1-1, the V gene TRBV19; no reliable D call. The CDR3 contains 13 residues. Germline V gene sequence: CDR1 LNHDA, CDR2 SQIVND (reference sequence). Trimming left V 8 bases short and J 5 bases short, with 15 bases between. The DNA for the CDR3 is TGTGCCAGTGGAGGCGGGGTCGGAACTGAAGCTTTCTTT. It translates to CASGGGVGTEAFF.

As for this clone: This may arise from a read error, as a much more abundant clone is one base away. The rearrangement links TRBV7-9 to TRBJ1-1; D gene unclear. CDR3 size: 13 residues. The V and J ends lost 3 bases and 1 base respectively, with 6 bases between them. CDR1 is SEHNR, CDR2 FQNEAQ, per germline (reference sequence). The CDR3 sequence: CASSFATNTEAFF. The DNA for the CDR3 is TGTGCCAGCAGCTTCGCGACGAACACTGAAGCTTTCTTT.

The rearrangement uses TRBV7-2 and TRBJ2-7, with 9 bases that match TRBD1. This CDR3 contains 15 residues. Trimming at V came to 8 bases and at J to 3 bases, leaving 11 bases not matched to a gene. Germline V CDR1 and CDR2: SGHTA, FQGNSA. CDR3 protein: CASRVDRGEVYEQYF. The CDR3 nucleotides are TGTGCCAGCCGGGTGGACAGGGGCGAAGTCTACGAGCAGTACTTC.

V and J are TRBV5-1 and TRBJ2-1, with no clear D. Trimming pared 0 bases from V and 8 bases from J, leaving 12 bases between. This CDR3 spans 14 amino acids. Germline lookup yields CDR1 SGHRS and CDR2 YFSETQ. This CDR3 is CASSLGQKVDEQFF. The CDR3 nucleotides read TGCGCCAGCAGCTTGGGGCAGAAGGTTGATGAGCAGTTCTTC.

About this clone: This specimen includes other DNA sequences encoding the same CDR3. This CDR3 is CAWSVGGGTGELFF. CDR3 DNA sequence: TGTGCCTGGAGTGTAGGAGGTGGTACCGGGGAGCTGTTTTTT. This chain links TRBV30 with TRBJ2-2; TRBD2 is a possible D gene (5 bases). Trimming cost V 0 bases and J 5 bases, with 10 bases left between them. The germline CDR1 and CDR2 sequences are GTSNPN and SVGIG (reference sequence). The CDR3 runs to 14 residues.

This clone was seen only once. The CDR3 protein is CASSQDPRDRVPYEQYF. CDR3 nucleotides: TGCGCCAGCAGCCAAGATCCCCGGGACAGGGTACCCTACGAGCAGTACTTC. J is TRBJ2-7 and V is TRBV4-1; 9 nucleotides line up with TRBD1. Germline CDR1 and CDR2: MGHRA and YSYEKL. CDR3 length: 17 amino acids. V gave up 0 bases and J gave up 2 bases; unmatched junction bases: 8.

This clone occurred a few times. The genes are TRBV10-3 and TRBJ1-2, with TRBD1 matching over 9 bases. Germline V gene data show CDR1 as ENHRY and CDR2 as SYGVKD. The junction had 6 bases not matched to a gene; V was cut back by 3 bases and J by 7 bases. The CDR3 is 14 amino acids. The CDR3 reads CAISDTGTGLGYTF. The CDR3 coding sequence is TGTGCCATCAGTGATACCGGGACAGGGCTTGGCTACACCTTC.

This sequence joins TRBV7-9 and TRBJ2-2, with D maybe TRBD2 (5 bases). This CDR3 contains 13 residues. Trimming left V 9 bases short and J 7 bases short, with 15 bases between. The germline gives CDR1 SEHNR, CDR2 FQNEAQ (reference sequence). The CDR3 sequence is CARERRAGGELFF. In nucleotides, the CDR3 is TGTGCCAGGGAGAGGCGCGCGGGCGGGGAGCTGTTTTTT.

The sample holds many counts of this clone. The CDR3 is CASSVSTSTDTQYF. As DNA, the CDR3 is TGTGCCAGCAGCGTCTCCACTAGCACAGATACGCAGTATTTT. The chain couples TRBV9 to TRBJ2-3; D ambiguous. Trimming took off 2 bases at V and 0 bases at J, with 7 bases between the two ends. The CDR3 has 14 residues. The germline V gene has CDR1 SGDLS and CDR2 YYNGEE. Full variable domain (missing parts from reference TRBV9 and TRBJ2-3): DSGVTQTPKHLITATGQRVTLRCSPRSGDLSVYWYQQSLDQGLQFLIQYYNGEERAKGNILERFSAQQFPDLHSELNLSSLELGDSALYFCASSVSTSTDTQYFGPGTRLTVL.

The rearrangement uses TRBV11-3 and TRBJ2-1; 11 positions match TRBD2. This CDR3 contains 15 residues. Per the germline V gene, CDR1 is SGHNT and CDR2 is YENEEA. Trimming took 5 bases from V and 4 from J; bases not matched to a gene: 4. CDR3 nucleotide sequence: TGTGCCAGCAGCAAGGGACTAGCGGATTACAATGAGCAGTTCTTC. Protein sequence: CASSKGLADYNEQFF.